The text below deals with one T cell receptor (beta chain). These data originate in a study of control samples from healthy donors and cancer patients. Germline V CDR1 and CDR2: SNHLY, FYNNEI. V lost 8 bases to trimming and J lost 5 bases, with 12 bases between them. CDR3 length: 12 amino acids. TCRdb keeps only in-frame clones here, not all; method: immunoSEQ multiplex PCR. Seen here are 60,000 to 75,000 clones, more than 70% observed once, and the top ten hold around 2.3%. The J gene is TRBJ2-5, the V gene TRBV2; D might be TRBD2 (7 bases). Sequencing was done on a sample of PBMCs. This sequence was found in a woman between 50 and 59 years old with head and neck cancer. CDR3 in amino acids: CASGEGGETQYF. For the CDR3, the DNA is TGTGCCAGCGGGGAGGGGGGGGAGACCCAGTACTTC. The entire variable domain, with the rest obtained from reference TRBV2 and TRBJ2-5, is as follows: EPEVTQTPSHQVTQMGQEVILRCVPISNHLYFYWYRQILGQKVEFLVSFYNNEISEKSEIFDDQFSVERPDGSNFTLKIRSTKLEDSAMYFCASGEGGETQYFGPGTRLLVL.